This T cell receptor (beta chain) emerged from a study of blood T cell repertoires in COVID-19. Study at large: The United States, Italy and Spain provided the acute and convalescent COVID-19 samples. T cells, B-cell-depleted T cells, or PBMCs provided the cDNA or gDNA that served as material.

V lost 2 bases to trimming and J lost 7 bases, with 9 bases between them. This CDR3 is 13 amino acids long. Per the germline V gene, CDR1 is LNHDA and CDR2 is SQIVND (reference sequence). In the authors' methods: Amplification with reference gene primers provided the estimates of nucleated cell counts. Using immunoSEQ multiplex PCR, the repertoire was profiled, and TCRdb retains in-frame clones only, with some absent. V, J and clone size derive from that table, while D and trimming were established from the DNA sequence. This sample has about 210,000 clones, with about 86% found just once. Participants spanned ages about 18 to 95 years and resided in 20 to 30 US areas.

Sequencing used PBMCs or T cells enriched from blood (not recorded which). The chain couples TRBV19 to TRBJ1-5; the D gene is possibly TRBD1 (6 bases). The source of this sequence is a woman in her thirties or forties with acute COVID-19. The chain's CDR3 is CASSIWDIQPQHF. The CDR3 DNA is TGTGCCAGTAGTATATGGGACATCCAGCCCCAGCATTTT.